This entry features one T cell receptor (beta chain) sequence. CD8 cells regarded as naive lacked CD45RO, were positively chosen for CCR7, and omitted terminally differentiated effector memory CD45RA+ cells. Adults of Caucasian background living in Nashville, Tennessee made up all donors. This sample is drawn from a study of shared clonotypes between healthy human individuals. Background on the study: Donor ages ranged 18 to 49 years: two women, a few men.

Germline CDR1 MNHEY, CDR2 SMNVEV (reference sequence). The J segment lost 1 base and the V segment lost 5 bases, leaving 7 bases of the junction unmatched. The CDR3 totals 15 residues. Original methodology: Filtering of immunoSEQ junctional sequences could not match full-length read filtering. The assay was immunoSEQ multiplex PCR, and TCRdb's table has in-frame clones only and misses some. Clonal size and the V and J genes are those of that table, whereas D and trimming came from the DNA. In the table there are about 2 million clones, around 96% of which are singletons. The chain combines TRBV27 with TRBJ2-5, with 7 bases lining up with TRBD2. The sequence was collected from a man between 18 and 35 years old in good health. The sample comprised naive CD8+ T cells sorted from blood. The DNA for the CDR3 is TGTGCCAGCAGTCCCCTAGCGGCGACCCAAGAGACCCAGTACTTC. Protein sequence: CASSPLAATQETQYF.